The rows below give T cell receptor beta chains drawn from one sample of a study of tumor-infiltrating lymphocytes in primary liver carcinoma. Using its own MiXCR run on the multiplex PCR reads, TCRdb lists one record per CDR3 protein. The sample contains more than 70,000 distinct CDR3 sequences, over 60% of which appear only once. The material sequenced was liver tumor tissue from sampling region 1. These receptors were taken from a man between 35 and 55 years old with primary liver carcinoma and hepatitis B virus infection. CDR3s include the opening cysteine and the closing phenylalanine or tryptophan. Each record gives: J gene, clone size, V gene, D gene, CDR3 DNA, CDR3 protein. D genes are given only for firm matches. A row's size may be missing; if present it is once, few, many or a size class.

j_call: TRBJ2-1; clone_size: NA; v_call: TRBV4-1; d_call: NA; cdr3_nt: TGCGCCAGCAATCAAGAAGTCGTCAATGAGCAGTTCTTC; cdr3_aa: CASNQEVVNEQFF
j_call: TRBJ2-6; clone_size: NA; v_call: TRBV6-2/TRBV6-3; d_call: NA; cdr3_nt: TGTGCCAGCAGTGTGTGGGTCGACCCTGACTCTGGGGCCAACCTCCTGACTTTT; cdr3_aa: CASSVWVDPDSGANLLTF
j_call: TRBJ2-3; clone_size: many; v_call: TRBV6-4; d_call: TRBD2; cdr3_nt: TGTGCCAGCAGTGAGGGGGCTAGCGGGGGAGATACGCAGTATTTT; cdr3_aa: CASSEGASGGDTQYF
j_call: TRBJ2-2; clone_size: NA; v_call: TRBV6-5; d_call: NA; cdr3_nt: TGTGCCTGCAGTTGCGCAGTGGACGGCACCGGGGAGTTGTTTTTT; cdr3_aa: CACSCAVDGTGELFF
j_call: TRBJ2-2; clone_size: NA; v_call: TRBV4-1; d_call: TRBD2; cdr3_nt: TGCGCTAACAGCCAACCTGATAGCGGGACGAATACCGGGGAGCTGTTTTTT; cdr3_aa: CANSQPDSGTNTGELFF
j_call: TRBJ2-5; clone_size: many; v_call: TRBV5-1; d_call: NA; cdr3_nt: TGCGCCAGCAGCCCCGAGCAAGTCCTCCCCCAAGAGACCCAGTACTTC; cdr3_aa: CASSPEQVLPQETQYF
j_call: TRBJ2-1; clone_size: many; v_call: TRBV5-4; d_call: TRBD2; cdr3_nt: TGTGCCAGCAGCTTGGTAGGGTTAGCGGGAGACAATGAGCAGTTCTTC; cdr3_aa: CASSLVGLAGDNEQFF
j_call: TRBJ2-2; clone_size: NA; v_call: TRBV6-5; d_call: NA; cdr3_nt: TGTGCGATCAGTTGCGCAATGGACGGCACCGGGGAGCTGTTATTT; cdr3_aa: CAISCAMDGTGELLF
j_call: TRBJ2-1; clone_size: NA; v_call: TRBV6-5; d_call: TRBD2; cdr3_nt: TGTGCCAGCCGGGACTACTACAGTGAGCGGTCCTTC; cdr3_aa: CASRDYYSERSF
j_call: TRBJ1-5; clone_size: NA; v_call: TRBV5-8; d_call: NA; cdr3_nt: TGTGCCGGCAGCGTCGGGACAATATATTTACGGCTCCAGCATTTT; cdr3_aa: CAGSVGTIYLRLQHF
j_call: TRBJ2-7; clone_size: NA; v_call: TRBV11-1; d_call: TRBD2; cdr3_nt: TGTGCCAGCAGCCCTGGGACGGGGGGTTACGAGCCGTACTTC; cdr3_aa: CASSPGTGGYEPYF
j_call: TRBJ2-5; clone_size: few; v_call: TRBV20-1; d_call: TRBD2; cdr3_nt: TGCAGTGCTAGAGATCCTTCGGGTAGCGGGAGTATGGAGACCCAGTACTTC; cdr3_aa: CSARDPSGSGSMETQYF
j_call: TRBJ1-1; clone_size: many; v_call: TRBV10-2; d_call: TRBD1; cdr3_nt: TGCGCCAGCAAAAAGGGGGCAATCCCTGAAGCTTTCTTT; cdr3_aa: CASKKGAIPEAFF
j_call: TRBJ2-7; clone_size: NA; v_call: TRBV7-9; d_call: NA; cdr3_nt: TGTGCCGGCAGCCCGTCCTCCTCCTACGAGCAGTACTTC; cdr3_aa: CAGSPSSSYEQYF
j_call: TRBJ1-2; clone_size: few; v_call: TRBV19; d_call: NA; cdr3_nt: TGTGCCAGTAGTTTACGGGCCCTTCGGTCTAACTATGGCTACACCTTC; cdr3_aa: CASSLRALRSNYGYTF
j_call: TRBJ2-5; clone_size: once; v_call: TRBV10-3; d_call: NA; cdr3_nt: TGTACCATCAGTGAGCTCGACAGGAGTGATGCTACCCAGTACTTC; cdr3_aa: CTISELDRSDATQYF
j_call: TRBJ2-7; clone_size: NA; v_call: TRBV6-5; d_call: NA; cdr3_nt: TGTGACAGCTCGCTCAACCCCCTGGGGACCGAGCAGTACTTC; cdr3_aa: CDSSLNPLGTEQYF
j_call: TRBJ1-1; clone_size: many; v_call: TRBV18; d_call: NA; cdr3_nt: TGTGCCAGCTCACAAGGGGAAGGGACTGAAGCTTTCTTT; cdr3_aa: CASSQGEGTEAFF
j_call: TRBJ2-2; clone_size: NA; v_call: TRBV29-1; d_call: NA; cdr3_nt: TGCAGTGCGTGGCGGGTAAACATTGGAGAGCTGTTTTTT; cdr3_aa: CSAWRVNIGELFF
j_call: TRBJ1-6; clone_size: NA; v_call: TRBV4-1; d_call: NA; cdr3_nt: TGCGCCTGCAGCCATCTCACAGGGAAGGCTAATTCACCCATCCACTTT; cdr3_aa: CACSHLTGKANSPIHF
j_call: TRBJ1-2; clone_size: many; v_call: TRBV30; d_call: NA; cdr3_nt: TGTGCCTGGGGGGGTCGAGAGCGTGTCTACACCTTC; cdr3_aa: CAWGGRERVYTF
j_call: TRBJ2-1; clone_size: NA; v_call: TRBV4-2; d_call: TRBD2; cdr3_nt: TGTGCCAGCAGCCGGGCGGGGACTAGCGTCTATAATGAGCAGTTCTTC; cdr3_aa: CASSRAGTSVYNEQFF
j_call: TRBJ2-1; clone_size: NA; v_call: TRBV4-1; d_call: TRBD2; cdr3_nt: TGCGTCAGCAGCCTAGAGGCGGGAGTAGAGGGGAGGAATGAGCAGTTCTTC; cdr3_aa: CVSSLEAGVEGRNEQFF
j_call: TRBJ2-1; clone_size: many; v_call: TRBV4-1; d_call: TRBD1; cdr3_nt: TGCGCCAGCAGCCAAGCATCGGGACAGGGGAGGAATGAGCAGTTCTTC; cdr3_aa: CASSQASGQGRNEQFF
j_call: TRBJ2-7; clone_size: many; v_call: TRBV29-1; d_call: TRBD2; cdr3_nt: TGCAGCGTTGATGGGCCGGGACTAGCGGGCTCCTACGAGCAGTACTTC; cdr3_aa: CSVDGPGLAGSYEQYF
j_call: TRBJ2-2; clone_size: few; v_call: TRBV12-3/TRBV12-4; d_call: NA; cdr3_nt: TGTGCCAGCAGTTTGTTAGTGGGAGTAGTCACCGGGGACCTGTTTTTT; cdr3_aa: CASSLLVGVVTGDLFF
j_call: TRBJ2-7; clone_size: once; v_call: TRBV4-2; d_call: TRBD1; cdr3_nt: TGTGCCAGCAGCCAAGAACGGACAGGATCCTACGAGCAATACTTC; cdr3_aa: CASSQERTGSYEQYF
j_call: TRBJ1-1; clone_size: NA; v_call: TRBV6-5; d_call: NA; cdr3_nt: TGTACCAGCAGTTACGGCAGGGTGGACACTGAAGCTTTCTTT; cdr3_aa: CTSSYGRVDTEAFF
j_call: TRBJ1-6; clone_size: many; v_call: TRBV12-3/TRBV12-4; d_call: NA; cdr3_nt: TGTGCCAGCAGTTTAATCGGGGTTGGTAATTCACCCCTCCACTTT; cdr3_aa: CASSLIGVGNSPLHF
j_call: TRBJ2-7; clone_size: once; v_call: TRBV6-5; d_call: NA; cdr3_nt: TGTGCCAGCAGTTCCGGTGGGCCCTACAATGAACAGTACTTC; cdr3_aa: CASSSGGPYNEQYF
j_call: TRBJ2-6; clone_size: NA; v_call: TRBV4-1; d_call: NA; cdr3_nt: TGCGACAGCAGCCAACGGAGGGATTCCGGGACGTCCGGGGCCAACGTCCTGACTTTC; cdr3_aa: CDSSQRRDSGTSGANVLTF
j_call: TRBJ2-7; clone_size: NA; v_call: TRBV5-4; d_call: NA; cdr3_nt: TGTGCCAGCAGGCCGGGACTCCATTTCCACGTGCAGTACTTC; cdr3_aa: CASRPGLHFHVQYF
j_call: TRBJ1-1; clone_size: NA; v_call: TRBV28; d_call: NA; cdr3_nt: TGTGCCAGTAGTTTCCTTATGCTCCCGTTTGGGGCAAACACTGAAGCTTTCTTT; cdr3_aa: CASSFLMLPFGANTEAFF
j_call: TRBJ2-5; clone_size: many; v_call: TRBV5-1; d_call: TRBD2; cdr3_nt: TGCGCCAGCAGCTCCGGGACTAGCGGGGCACAAGAGACCCAGTACTTC; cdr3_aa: CASSSGTSGAQETQYF
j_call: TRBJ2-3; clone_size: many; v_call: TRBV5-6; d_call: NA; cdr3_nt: TGTGCCAGCAGCTGGGGTACAGATACGCAGTATTTT; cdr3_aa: CASSWGTDTQYF
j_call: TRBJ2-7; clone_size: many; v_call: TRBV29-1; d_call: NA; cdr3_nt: TGCAGCGTTGACATATCGGGCAGCTCCTACGAGCAGTACTTC; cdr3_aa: CSVDISGSSYEQYF
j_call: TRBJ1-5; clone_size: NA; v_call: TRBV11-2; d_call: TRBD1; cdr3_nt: TGTGCCAGCAACTTAGATCTTGGGACAGGGGCAACCGATACGCAGCATTTT; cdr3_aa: CASNLDLGTGATDTQHF
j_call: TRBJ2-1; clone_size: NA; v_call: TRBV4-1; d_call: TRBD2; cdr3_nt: TGCGCCAGCACCCAAGATCCCGCTAGCGGGGCACCGGATGAGCAGTTCTTC; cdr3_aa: CASTQDPASGAPDEQFF
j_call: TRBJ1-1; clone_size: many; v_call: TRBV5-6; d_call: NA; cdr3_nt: TGTGCCAGCAGCTTGTATGGGGTGAGGAGCACTGAAGCTTTCTTT; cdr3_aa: CASSLYGVRSTEAFF
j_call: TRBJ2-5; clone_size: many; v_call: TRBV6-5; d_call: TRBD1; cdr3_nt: TGTGCCAGCAGTTCTGGGACAGTACAAGAGACCCAGTACTTC; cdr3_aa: CASSSGTVQETQYF
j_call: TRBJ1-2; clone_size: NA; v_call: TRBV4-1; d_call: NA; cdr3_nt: TGCGCCAGCAGCTTCGAGAGGATAGGGACTAACTATGGTTACACCTTC; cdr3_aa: CASSFERIGTNYGYTF
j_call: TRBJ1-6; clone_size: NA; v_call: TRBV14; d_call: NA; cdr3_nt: TGTGTCAGCAGCCACTCTGGGGAAAATTCACCCCTCCACTTT; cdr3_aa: CVSSHSGENSPLHF
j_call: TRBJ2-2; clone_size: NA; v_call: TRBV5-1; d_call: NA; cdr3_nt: TGCGCCTGCAGATTACAGGGAGCCGGGGAGCTGTTTTTT; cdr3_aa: CACRLQGAGELFF
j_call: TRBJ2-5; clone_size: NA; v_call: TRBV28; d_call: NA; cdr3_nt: TGTGCCAGCAGTTTAACGGAACTTTCAGGGGCGCAAGAGACCCAGTACTTC; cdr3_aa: CASSLTELSGAQETQYF
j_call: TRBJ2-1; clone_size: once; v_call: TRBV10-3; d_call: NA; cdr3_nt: TGTGCCATCAGTGGGCACCCCGAGAGTGAGCAGTTCTTC; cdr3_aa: CAISGHPESEQFF
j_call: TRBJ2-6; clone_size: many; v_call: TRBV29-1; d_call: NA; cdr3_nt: TGCAGCGTTGCTACAGGGACTGGGGCCAACGTCCTGACTTTC; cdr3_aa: CSVATGTGANVLTF
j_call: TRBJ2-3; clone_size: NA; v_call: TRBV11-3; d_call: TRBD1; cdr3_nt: TGTGCCGGTAGCTGGGGGGGGGGACAGGGAACAGATACGCAGTATTTT; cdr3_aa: CAGSWGGGQGTDTQYF
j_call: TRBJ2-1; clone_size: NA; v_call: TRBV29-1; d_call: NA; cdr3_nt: TGCAGCGTTTTGATTACCTACAATGGGCAGTTTTTC; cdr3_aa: CSVLITYNGQFF
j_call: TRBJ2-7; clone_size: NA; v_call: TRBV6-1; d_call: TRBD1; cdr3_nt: TGTGCCAGCACTCCCTGGGACAGGGGCGGAGAGCATTACTTC; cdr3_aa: CASTPWDRGGEHYF
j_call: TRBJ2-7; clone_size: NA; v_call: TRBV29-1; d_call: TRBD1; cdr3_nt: TGCAGCGTTATAAGAGGGGGCAGCCCCTACGACCAGTACTTC; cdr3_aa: CSVIRGGSPYDQYF
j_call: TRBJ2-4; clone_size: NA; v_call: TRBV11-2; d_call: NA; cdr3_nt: TGTGCCAGTAGTCAGAATGTAAGGGACGCGGGAAACACTCACTACTTC; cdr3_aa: CASSQNVRDAGNTHYF
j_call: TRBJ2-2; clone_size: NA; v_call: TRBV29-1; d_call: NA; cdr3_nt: TGTAGCGTTAAGACGGGTCTGGACGGGGAGTTGTTTTTT; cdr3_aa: CSVKTGLDGELFF
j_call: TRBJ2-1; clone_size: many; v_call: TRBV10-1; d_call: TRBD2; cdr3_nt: TGCGCCAGCAGTTGGGGACTAGGCGGGGATGAGCAGTTCTTC; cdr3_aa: CASSWGLGGDEQFF